These 14 T cell receptor beta chains were sequenced from one sample in a study of T-cell reconstitution after alpha-beta-depleted transplantation in children. Unique molecular identifiers tagged the TCRbeta library. TCRdb reanalysed the PCR reads using MiXCR and keeps one entry per CDR3 protein. Of 170,000 or so distinct CDR3 sequences listed, more than 6.5% are singletons. The specimen comprised PBMCs from the stem cell graft donor, sampled from the stem cell graft. These receptors came from a human donor who donated a stem cell graft to a child with Wiskott-Aldrich syndrome.

This clonotype has more than one count but fewer than ten. The CDR3 is CASTNGGRAYEQYF. CDR3 DNA: TGTGCCAGCACCAACGGCGGGAGGGCATACGAGCAGTACTTC. The chain couples TRBV6-1 to TRBJ2-7; TRBD2 matches 9 bases. V lost 7 bases to trimming and J lost 4 bases; unmatched junction nucleotides: 8. CDR3 length equals 14 residues. The V gene's germline CDR1 is MNHNS and CDR2 SASEGT.

This clonotype was counted at least ten times. The chain combines TRBV5-1 with TRBJ1-1, with 7 bases that match TRBD1. This CDR3 has 14 residues. The germline gives CDR1 SGHRS, CDR2 YFSETQ. Germline trimming cut 4 bases from V and 8 bases from J; bases unmatched to any gene: 11. CDR3 DNA: TGCGCCAGCAGCCGGGGACAGCCAACCCTGGAAGCTTTCTTT. Translating it yields CASSRGQPTLEAFF.

This clonotype appeared a few times. This chain joins TRBV2 and TRBJ1-4; possibly TRBD1 for D (5 bases). The V end lost 7 bases, the J end lost 8 bases, and 20 bases lay between the germline ends. Germline lookup yields CDR1 SNHLY and CDR2 FYNNEI. The CDR3 length is 15 residues. The CDR3 region is CASTAEGPTGEKLFF. The DNA of the CDR3 is TGTGCCAGCACCGCAGAGGGGCCGACGGGGGAAAAACTGTTTTTT.

This clonotype has only a few counts. The chain has TRBV19 and TRBJ2-5, with TRBD2 as a possible D gene (5 bases). There are 14 residues in the CDR3. V was shortened by 5 bases and J by 5 bases, with 15 bases between the two germline ends. CDR1 is LNHDA, CDR2 SQIVND, per germline (reference sequence). CDR3 in amino acids: CASSPYNQRETQYF. The CDR3 coding sequence is TGTGCCAGTAGTCCTTACAATCAGCGGGAGACCCAGTACTTC.

The chain recombines TRBV3-1 with TRBJ1-2; D unresolved. V was pared by 3 bases and J by 3 bases, with 11 bases between. The germline CDR1 and CDR2 sequences are LGHDT and YNNKEL (reference sequence). The CDR3 loop spans 14 amino acids. CDR3 amino acids: CASSHWRPDYGYTF. The CDR3 nucleotides read TGTGCCAGCAGCCATTGGAGACCAGACTATGGCTACACCTTC.

This clonotype has a count of ten or more. The V and J genes are TRBV27 and TRBJ2-1; TRBD2 matches 11 bases. CDR1 is MNHEY and CDR2 is SMNVEV in the germline V gene (reference sequence). CDR3 length: 16 residues. With 3 bases clipped from V and 6 bases from J, the junction kept 7 bases outside the gene matches. The CDR3 DNA reads as TGTGCCAGCAGTTTCCTAACTAGCGGGAGCGTCAATGAGCAGTTCTTC. Translation gives CASSFLTSGSVNEQFF.

This clonotype was seen only a few times. The rearrangement uses TRBV12-5 and TRBJ2-1; D unresolved. There are 15 residues in the CDR3. Germline V gene sequence: CDR1 LGHNT, CDR2 FRNRAP. The V and J ends lost 7 bases and 0 bases respectively, with 13 bases between them. CDR3 region: CASAPGRSSYNEQFF. CDR3 in DNA: TGTGCTAGTGCCCCTGGAAGGTCCTCCTACAATGAGCAGTTCTTC.

This clonotype was seen ten or more times. The V gene is TRBV20-1, the J gene TRBJ1-1, with D tentatively TRBD1 (6 bases). CDR3 length: 13 amino acids. V lost 6 bases to trimming and J lost 7 bases, with 18 bases between them. The germline V gene encodes CDR1 DFQATT and CDR2 SNEGSKA (reference sequence). DNA of the CDR3: TGCAGTGCCCCGACCGGAGGGGGAGATGAAGCTTTCTTT. It yields the protein CSAPTGGGDEAFF.

This clonotype came up a few times. The V and J genes are TRBV5-1 and TRBJ2-5; 8 bases align to TRBD1. CDR1 is SGHRS and CDR2 is YFSETQ in the germline V gene. This CDR3 spans 15 amino acids. Germline trimming cut 0 bases from V and 5 bases from J; bases unmatched to any gene: 6. CDR3 in amino acids: CASSLVGTGQETQYF. In nucleotides, the CDR3 is TGCGCCAGCAGCTTGGTCGGGACAGGTCAGGAGACCCAGTACTTC.

This clonotype was counted at least ten times. The chain carries TRBV7-2 and TRBJ1-1; D is perhaps TRBD1 (6 bases). Between the trimmed V and J ends, which lost 5 bases and 1 base, there was a span of 11 bases. This CDR3 contains 14 residues. Germline V lookup: CDR1 SGHTA, CDR2 FQGNSA. The CDR3 reads CASSPGAANTEAFF. The CDR3 DNA sequence: TGTGCCAGCAGCCCAGGGGCCGCGAACACTGAAGCTTTCTTT. Full variable domain (outside the CDR3, taken from reference TRBV7-2 and TRBJ1-1): GAGVSQSPSNKVTEKGKDVELRCDPISGHTALYWYRQSLGQGLEFLIYFQGNSAPDKSGLPSDRFSAERTGGSVSTLTIQRTQQEDSAVYLCASSPGAANTEAFFGQGTRLTVV.

The table lists this clonotype with many counts. The chain combines TRBV4-3 with TRBJ1-1, with D possibly matching TRBD1 (5 bases). V was clipped by 3 bases and J by 4 bases, with 15 bases between them. The CDR3 runs 15 residues. Germline CDR1 reads LGHNA; CDR2 reads YSLEER. The CDR3 protein is CASSQNGPGGTEAFF. The CDR3 region has the DNA TGCGCCAGCAGCCAGAATGGACCCGGGGGCACTGAAGCTTTCTTT.

This clonotype was seen many times. The CDR3 coding sequence is TGCAGCGCTGGGAAAGTCGAACAGGGGAGTGGCTACACCTTC. Translation gives CSAGKVEQGSGYTF. The gene calls are TRBV29-1 and TRBJ1-2, with 7 nucleotides matching TRBD1. CDR3 length: 14 residues. Trimming cost V 7 bases and J 7 bases; bases outside gene matches: 15. CDR1 SQVTM and CDR2 ANQGSEA come from the germline V gene.

This clonotype was seen at least ten times. The gene calls are TRBV20-1 and TRBJ1-5; 7 nucleotides align to TRBD1. The V and J ends lost 6 bases and 7 bases, in that order; junction bases with no gene match: 9. CDR1 and CDR2 from the germline V gene are DFQATT and SNEGSKA (reference sequence). The CDR3 spans 13 residues. DNA for the CDR3: TGCAGTGCGATTTACAGGGGACTACAGCCCCAGCATTTT. Translation gives CSAIYRGLQPQHF.

The sample holds many counts of this clonotype. The V and J genes are TRBV7-2 and TRBJ2-3, with TRBD2 identical over 9 bases. The CDR3 has 14 amino acids. V dropped 4 bases and J dropped 6; count of bases not matched to a gene: 5. Germline V CDR1 and CDR2: SGHTA, FQGNSA. CDR3 loop: CASSSRAGGDTQYF. In DNA form, the CDR3 reads TGTGCCAGCAGCTCCCGGGCGGGAGGGGATACGCAGTATTTT.